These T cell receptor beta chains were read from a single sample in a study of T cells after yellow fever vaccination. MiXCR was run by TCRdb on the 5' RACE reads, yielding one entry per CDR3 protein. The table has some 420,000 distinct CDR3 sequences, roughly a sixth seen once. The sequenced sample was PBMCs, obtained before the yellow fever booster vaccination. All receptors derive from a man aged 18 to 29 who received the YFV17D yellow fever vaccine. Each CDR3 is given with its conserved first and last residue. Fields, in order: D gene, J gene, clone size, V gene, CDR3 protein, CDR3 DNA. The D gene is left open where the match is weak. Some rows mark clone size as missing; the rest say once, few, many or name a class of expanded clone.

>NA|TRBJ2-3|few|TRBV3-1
CASSNTGWTQYF
TGTGCCAGCAGCAATACAGGGTGGACGCAGTATTTT
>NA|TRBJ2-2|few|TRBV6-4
CASSDASNTGELFF
TGTGCCAGCAGTGACGCTAGTAACACCGGGGAGCTGTTTTTT
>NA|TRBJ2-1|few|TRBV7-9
CASSLALTTSADEQFF
TGTGCCAGCAGCTTAGCTCTTACCACTAGTGCCGATGAGCAGTTCTTC
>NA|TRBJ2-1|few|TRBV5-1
CASSLAGTSAFF
TGCGCCAGCAGCTTGGCCGGAACGTCAGCGTTCTTC
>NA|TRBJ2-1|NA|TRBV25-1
CASSELGVADEQFF
TGTGCCAGCAGTGAATTAGGGGTAGCAGACGAGCAGTTCTTC
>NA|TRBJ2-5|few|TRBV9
CASSVPGGPETQYF
TGTGCCAGCAGCGTCCCCGGGGGGCCAGAGACCCAGTACTTC
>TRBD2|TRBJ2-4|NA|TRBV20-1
CSASGTSGGASIQYF
TGCAGTGCTAGTGGGACTAGCGGGGGGGCGAGCATTCAGTACTTC
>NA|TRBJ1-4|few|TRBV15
CATSRALNEKLFF
TGTGCCACCAGCAGAGCCCTAAATGAAAAACTGTTTTTT
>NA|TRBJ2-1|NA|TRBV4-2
CASSLSQGNLYNEQFF
TGTGCCAGCAGCCTGAGTCAGGGCAACCTCTACAATGAGCAGTTCTTC
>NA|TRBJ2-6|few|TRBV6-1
CASSDDSSGANVLTF
TGTGCCAGCAGCGATGACAGCTCCGGGGCCAACGTCCTGACTTTC
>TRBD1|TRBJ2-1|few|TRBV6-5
CASSSPGQVSYNEQFF
TGTGCCAGCAGTTCCCCGGGACAGGTTTCGTACAATGAGCAGTTCTTC
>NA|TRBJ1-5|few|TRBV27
CASRSGTHESAPQHF
TGTGCCAGCCGATCCGGGACGCACGAATCAGCCCCCCAGCATTTT
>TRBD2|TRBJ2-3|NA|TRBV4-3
CASSQDLAGSGGGTQYF
TGCGCCAGCAGCCAAGACCTTGCGGGTAGCGGGGGTGGTACGCAGTATTTT
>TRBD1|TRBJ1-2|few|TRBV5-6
CASSHSDRVGYTF
TGTGCCAGCAGCCACTCGGACAGGGTCGGCTACACCTTC
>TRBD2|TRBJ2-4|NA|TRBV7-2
CASSLPRASGARNIQYF
TGTGCCAGCAGCTTACCTAGGGCTAGCGGGGCAAGAAACATTCAGTACTTC
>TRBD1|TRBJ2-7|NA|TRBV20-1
CSARDSTGGTYEQYF
TGCAGTGCTAGGGACTCGACAGGGGGGACCTACGAGCAGTACTTC
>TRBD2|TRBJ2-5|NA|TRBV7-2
CASSYSGARETQYF
TGTGCCAGCAGTTATAGCGGGGCCAGGGAGACCCAGTACTTC
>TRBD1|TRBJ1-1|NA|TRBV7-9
CASRPRGTGRNTEAFF
TGTGCCAGCAGACCACGAGGGACAGGGAGGAACACTGAAGCTTTCTTT
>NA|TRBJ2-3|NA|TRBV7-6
CASREEGTGTDTQYF
TGTGCCAGCAGAGAGGAGGGCACCGGCACAGATACGCAGTATTTT
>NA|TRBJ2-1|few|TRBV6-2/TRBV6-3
CASRNGLYNEQFF
TGTGCCAGCAGAAACGGACTCTACAATGAGCAGTTCTTC
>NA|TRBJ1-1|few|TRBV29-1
CSTSLTRGTEAFF
TGCAGCACCAGTCTCACACGGGGCACTGAAGCTTTCTTT
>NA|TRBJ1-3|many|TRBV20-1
CSARGDTDSGNTIYF
TGCAGTGCCAGAGGGGACACTGACTCTGGAAACACCATATATTTT
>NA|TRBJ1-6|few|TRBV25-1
CASSSGGSYNSPLHF
TGTGCCAGCAGTTCGGGGGGCTCCTATAATTCACCCCTCCACTTT
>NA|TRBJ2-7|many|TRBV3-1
CASSQEGVDEQYF
TGTGCCAGCAGCCAAGAGGGCGTGGACGAGCAGTACTTC
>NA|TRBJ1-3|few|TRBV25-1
CASSDRLTGNTIYF
TGTGCCAGCAGTGACAGGTTGACTGGAAACACCATATATTTT
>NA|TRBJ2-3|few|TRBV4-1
CASSQGPQGGTDTQYF
TGCGCCAGCAGCCAAGGCCCACAGGGCGGCACAGATACGCAGTATTTT
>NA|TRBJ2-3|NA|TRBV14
CASSPRWGTGADTQYF
TGTGCCAGCAGCCCCCGCTGGGGCACAGGCGCAGATACGCAGTATTTT
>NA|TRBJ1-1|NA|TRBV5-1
CASSLGQIVLF
TGCGCCAGCAGCTTGGGGCAGATTGTGCTCTTT
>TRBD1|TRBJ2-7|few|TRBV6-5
CASRGQGHSYEQYF
TGTGCCAGCAGGGGACAGGGACACTCCTACGAGCAGTACTTC
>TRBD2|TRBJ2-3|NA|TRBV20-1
CSARAGTNTDTQYF
TGCAGTGCTAGAGCCGGGACTAACACAGATACGCAGTATTTT
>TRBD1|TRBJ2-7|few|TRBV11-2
CASSLSGGMSYEQYF
TGTGCCAGCAGCTTATCAGGGGGCATGTCCTACGAGCAGTACTTC
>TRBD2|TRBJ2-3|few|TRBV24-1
CATSPGTRGSTDTQYF
TGTGCCACCAGTCCCGGGACTAGGGGTAGCACAGATACGCAGTATTTT
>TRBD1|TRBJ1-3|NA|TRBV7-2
CASSRQGHTIYF
TGTGCCAGCAGCCGACAGGGACACACCATATATTTT
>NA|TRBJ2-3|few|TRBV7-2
CASSLGVRANTDTQYF
TGTGCCAGCAGCTTAGGAGTACGGGCAAACACAGATACGCAGTATTTT
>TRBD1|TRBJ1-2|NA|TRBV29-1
CSALTGMGYGYTF
TGCAGCGCGTTGACAGGGATGGGCTATGGCTACACCTTC
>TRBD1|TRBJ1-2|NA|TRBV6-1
CASSPGGSIGYTF
TGTGCCAGCAGCCCAGGGGGATCGATTGGCTACACCTTC
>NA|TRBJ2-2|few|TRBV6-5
CASSIQGYGELFF
TGTGCCAGCAGCATACAGGGTTACGGGGAGCTGTTTTTT
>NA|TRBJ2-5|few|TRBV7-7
CASSLSGPSGTQYF
TGTGCCAGCAGCTTATCTGGACCGTCGGGGACCCAGTACTTC
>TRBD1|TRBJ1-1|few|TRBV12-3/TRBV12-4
CASSSRQGYTEAFF
TGTGCCAGCAGTTCAAGACAGGGTTACACTGAAGCTTTCTTT
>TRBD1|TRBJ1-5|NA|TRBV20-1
CSARRGAGGSNQPQHF
TGCAGTGCTAGAAGGGGGGCAGGGGGATCCAATCAGCCCCAGCATTTT
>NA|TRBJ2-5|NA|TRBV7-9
CASSLEWEETQYF
TGTGCCAGCAGCTTAGAGTGGGAAGAGACCCAGTACTTC
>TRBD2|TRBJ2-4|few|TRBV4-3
CASSQVGGIGNIQYF
TGCGCCAGCAGCCAAGTCGGGGGGATCGGAAACATTCAGTACTTC
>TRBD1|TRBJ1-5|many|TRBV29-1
CSVAGQENQPQHF
TGCAGCGTGGCGGGACAGGAGAATCAGCCCCAGCATTTT
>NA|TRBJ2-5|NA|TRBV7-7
CASSLNQPETQYF
TGTGCTAGCAGCTTAAACCAGCCAGAGACCCAGTACTTC
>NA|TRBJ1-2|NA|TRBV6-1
CASSEMVQHYGYTF
TGTGCCAGCAGTGAAATGGTCCAGCACTATGGCTACACCTTC
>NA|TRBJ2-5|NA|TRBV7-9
CASSPQGRGTQYF
TGTGCCAGCAGCCCCCAGGGCCGAGGGACCCAGTACTTC
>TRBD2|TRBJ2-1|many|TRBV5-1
CASSLLSSGGSYNEQFF
TGCGCCAGCAGCTTGTTGAGTAGCGGGGGGTCCTACAATGAGCAGTTCTTC
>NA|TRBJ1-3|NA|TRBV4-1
CASSQYGWEGGNTIYF
TGCGCCAGCAGCCAATATGGATGGGAGGGAGGAAACACCATATATTTT
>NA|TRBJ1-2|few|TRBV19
CASSITVSGSNYGYTF
TGTGCCAGTAGTATAACGGTCTCGGGTTCTAACTATGGCTACACCTTC